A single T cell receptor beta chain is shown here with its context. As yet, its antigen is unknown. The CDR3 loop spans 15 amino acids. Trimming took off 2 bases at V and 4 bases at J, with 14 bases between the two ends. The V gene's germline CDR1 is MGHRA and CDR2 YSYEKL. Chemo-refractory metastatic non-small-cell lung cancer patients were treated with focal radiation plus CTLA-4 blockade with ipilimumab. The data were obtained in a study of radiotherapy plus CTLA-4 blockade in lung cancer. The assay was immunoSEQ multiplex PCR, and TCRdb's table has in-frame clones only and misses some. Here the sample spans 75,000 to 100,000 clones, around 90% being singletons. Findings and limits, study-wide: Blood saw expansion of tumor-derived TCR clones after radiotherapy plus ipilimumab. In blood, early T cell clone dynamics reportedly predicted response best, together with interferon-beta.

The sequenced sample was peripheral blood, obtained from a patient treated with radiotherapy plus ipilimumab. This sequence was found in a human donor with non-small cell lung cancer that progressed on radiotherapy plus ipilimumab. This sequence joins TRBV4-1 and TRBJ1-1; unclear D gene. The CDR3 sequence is CASSQSMMASTEAFF. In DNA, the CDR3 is TGCGCCAGCAGCCAATCTATGATGGCTTCCACTGAAGCTTTCTTT.